This TCR beta chain was observed in a study of yellow fever vaccine responses in identical twins. Details on this clonotype: Its target is not known.

Study observations and caveats: Vaccine T cell responses of twins reportedly seemed partly convergent and partly personalized.

The V gene lost 5 bases and the J gene lost 4 bases, with 19 bases spanning the gap. Looked up from germline, CDR1 is SGHTA and CDR2 is FQGTGA. This CDR3 has 16 amino acids. TCRdb processed the RT-PCR reads anew with MiXCR; each CDR3 protein has one entry. The sample has about 23,000 distinct CDR3 sequences; 60% to 80% are singletons. The sequences come from T cells from blood (PBMCs), unsorted or a sorted subset (not recorded which), collected before or after yellow fever vaccination (not recorded which). The source is a young woman who received the yellow fever vaccine. The V and J genes are TRBV7-3 and TRBJ2-3; no definite D call. CDR3 DNA sequence: TGTGCCAGCAGCCCCGGTGGCATAACCGAATCAGATACGCAGTATTTT. It is translated as CASSPGGITESDTQYF.